One and the same sample provided the 24 T cell receptor beta chains below, sequenced in a study of OX40 agonist ivuxolimab in advanced cancers. TCRdb's copy holds only in-frame clones and misses some; the assay was immunoSEQ multiplex PCR. The sample consists of 150,000 to 190,000 clones, 90% to 95% of them appearing once. Material: CD4+ or CD8+ T cells sorted from blood, obtained in a trial of the OX40 agonist ivuxolimab. All receptors derive from an adult with an advanced solid tumor such as melanoma, head and neck, liver or kidney cancer.

The rearrangement joins TRBV10-2 to TRBJ2-5; D not resolved. The CDR3 totals 14 residues. V was trimmed by 5 bases and J by 5 bases, leaving 15 bases between them. Germline CDR1 is WSHSY and CDR2 is SAAADI. CDR3 region: CASSSADGVETQYF. The CDR3 DNA follows: TGCGCCAGCAGTAGTGCGGATGGGGTGGAGACCCAGTACTTC.

The V gene is TRBV7-2, the J gene TRBJ2-5; D not certain. The CDR3 totals 13 residues. Looked up from germline, CDR1 is SGHTA and CDR2 is FQGNSA. Between the trimmed V and J ends, which lost 5 bases and 5 bases, there was a span of 12 bases. DNA of the CDR3: TGTGCCAGCAGCAGTGACCGCATCGAGACCCAGTACTTC. Its protein product is CASSSDRIETQYF.

The gene calls are TRBV9 and TRBJ1-3; D is unresolved. Looked up from germline, CDR1 is SGDLS and CDR2 is YYNGEE. The CDR3 is 15 amino acids. V lost 4 bases to trimming and J lost 2 bases, with 13 bases between them. CDR3: CASSPRGETGNTIYF. The CDR3 nucleotides read TGTGCCAGCAGCCCCCGGGGTGAGACTGGAAACACCATATATTTT.

This chain uses TRBV19 with TRBJ2-1; D unresolved. Trimming removed 4 bases from V and 14 bases from J, with 18 bases in between. The CDR3 is 13 residues long. Germline values: CDR1 LNHDA, CDR2 SQIVND (reference sequence). The CDR3 sequence is CASSTPLSPGEFF. The CDR3 DNA is TGTGCCAGTAGTACCCCCCTTAGCCCCGGAGAGTTCTTC.

This chain connects TRBV7-2 to TRBJ1-1; tentative D call: TRBD1 (5 bases). The CDR3 spans 14 residues. The V gene's germline CDR1 is SGHTA and CDR2 FQGNSA. V was pared by 2 bases and J by 3 bases, with 10 bases between. The CDR3 spells CASSLMGGDTEAFF. The CDR3, as DNA: TGTGCCAGCAGCTTAATGGGGGGTGACACTGAAGCTTTCTTT.

This clone was recorded once. The chain links TRBV6-5 to TRBJ1-5; 8 bases are a match to TRBD1. This CDR3 has 14 amino acids. Unmatched junction bases numbered 9, after V lost 10 bases and J lost 4 bases. The germline CDR1 and CDR2 sequences are MNHEY and SVGAGI. Written as DNA, the CDR3 is TGTGCCACGCACAGGACAGGGTCTAATCAGCCCCAGCATTTT. Translating gives CATHRTGSNQPQHF.

The chain uses TRBV7-2 and TRBJ1-4; D possibly corresponds to TRBD1 (5 bases). The CDR3 length is 16 residues. Germline V lookup: CDR1 SGHTA, CDR2 FQGNSA. The V end lost 0 bases, the J end lost 8 bases, and 16 bases lay between the germline ends. The CDR3 DNA reads as TGTGCCAGCAGCTTAGCGTCCAGGGACTTAGGCGAAAAACTGTTTTTT. As protein: CASSLASRDLGEKLFF.

This clone was seen once. The CDR3 reads CSARHQGGYTF. CDR3 sequence (DNA): TGCAGTGCTAGGCACCAAGGGGGCTACACCTTC. The chain uses TRBV20-1 and TRBJ1-2; D is ambiguous. V gave up 3 bases and J gave up 8 bases, with 10 bases separating them. CDR3 length equals 11 residues. The germline V gene has CDR1 DFQATT and CDR2 SNEGSKA (reference sequence).

J is TRBJ2-2 and V is TRBV18, with D unresolved. The CDR3 length is 12 residues. From germline, CDR1 is KGHSH and CDR2 LQKENI. V was clipped by 3 bases and J by 8 bases, with 7 bases between them. CDR3 residues: CASSPAAGELFF. The CDR3 DNA reads as TGTGCCAGCTCACCGGCAGCGGGGGAGCTGTTTTTT.

V is TRBV5-4 and J is TRBJ2-3; D perhaps matches TRBD2 (6 bases). This CDR3 has 16 amino acids. Trimming removed 2 bases from V and 3 bases from J, with 16 bases in between. CDR1 and CDR2 (germline): SGHNT, YYREEE (reference sequence). In DNA, the CDR3 is TGTGCCAGCAGCTTAGGCCCGGATGGGGGGACAGATACGCAGTATTTT. This gives the protein CASSLGPDGGTDTQYF. Complete variable domain (other parts from reference TRBV5-4 and TRBJ2-3): ETGVTQSPTHLIKTRGQQVTLRCSSQSGHNTVSWYQQALGQGPQFIFQYYREEENGRGNFPPRFSGLQFPNYSSELNVNALELDDSALYLCASSLGPDGGTDTQYFGPGTRLTVL.

CDR3 nucleotide sequence: TGTGCCAGTAGTACCTTGGGACAAGGAGGCAACTATGGCTACACCTTC. Protein: CASSTLGQGGNYGYTF. The chain couples TRBV19 to TRBJ1-2, with D perhaps matching TRBD1 (6 bases). Trimming stripped 4 bases from V and 2 bases from J, with 17 bases between. CDR1 is LNHDA, CDR2 SQIVND, per germline (reference sequence). CDR3 length: 16 residues.

The chain combines TRBV27 with TRBJ2-5; D is unresolved. Germline V gene lookup returns CDR1 MNHEY and CDR2 SMNVEV (reference sequence). This CDR3 is built from 12 residues. The germline V and J ends were trimmed by 4 bases and 1 base, with 4 bases remaining between them. CDR3 sequence reads: CASSSFQETQYF. Written as DNA, the CDR3 is TGTGCCAGCAGTTCCTTCCAAGAGACCCAGTACTTC.

V and J are TRBV9 and TRBJ2-1; D is unresolved. Germline assignment: CDR1 SGDLS and CDR2 YYNGEE. There are 17 residues in the CDR3. Trimming removed 0 bases at V and 0 bases at J, with 13 bases between. CDR3 loop: CASSVEGQPSSYNEQFF. For the CDR3, the DNA is TGTGCCAGCAGCGTAGAAGGGCAGCCAAGCTCCTACAATGAGCAGTTCTTC.

The chain has TRBV19 and TRBJ2-7; 9 bases align to TRBD1. The CDR3 covers 15 residues. Trimming at V came to 5 bases and at J to 1 base, leaving 6 bases not matched to a gene. Germline V gene sequence: CDR1 LNHDA, CDR2 SQIVND (reference sequence). The CDR3 nucleotides read TGTGCCAGTAGTCCTGTCGGGACAGGGTCCTACGAGCAGTACTTC. Translating gives CASSPVGTGSYEQYF.

J is TRBJ2-7 and V is TRBV28; 8 positions agree with TRBD1. The CDR3 runs to 13 residues. Per the germline V gene, CDR1 is MDHEN and CDR2 is SYDVKM. The junction had 4 bases not matched to a gene; V was cut back by 7 bases and J by 2 bases. The CDR3 bases are TGTGCCAGCACTGGACAGGGTCCCTACGAGCAGTACTTC. Translated, it gives CASTGQGPYEQYF.

The chain carries TRBV18 and TRBJ2-5; the D gene is possibly TRBD2 (5 bases). V shed 0 bases and J shed 5 bases, with 10 bases lying between them. Germline V CDR1 and CDR2: KGHSH, LQKENI. The CDR3 spans 14 residues. The CDR3 bases are TGTGCCAGCTCACCACCCTCCGGGGATGAGACCCAGTACTTC. Translating it yields CASSPPSGDETQYF.

The chain is built from TRBV6-4 and TRBJ2-7, with D possibly TRBD1 on 5 matching bases. There are 16 residues in the CDR3. Germline CDR1 MRHNA, CDR2 SNTAGT. Trimming took off 2 bases at V and 2 bases at J, with 16 bases between the two ends. The CDR3 is CASSDPHGQGPYEQYF. The DNA of the CDR3 is TGTGCCAGCAGTGACCCTCATGGCCAGGGCCCCTACGAGCAGTACTTC.

V gene TRBV28 combines with J gene TRBJ1-2, with D hard to call. V dropped 5 bases and J dropped 3 bases, with 16 bases sitting between them. Germline loops: CDR1 MDHEN, CDR2 SYDVKM. This CDR3 contains 15 residues. CDR3 nucleotides: TGTGCCAGCAGTACGACGACCCGACTGCACTATGGCTACACCTTC. This translates into CASSTTTRLHYGYTF.

The rearrangement uses TRBV9 and TRBJ2-2; D gene uncertain. Trimming removed 2 bases from V and 8 bases from J, with 13 bases in between. The germline gives CDR1 SGDLS, CDR2 YYNGEE. The CDR3 runs to 14 residues. The CDR3, as DNA: TGTGCCAGCAGCGTTCGAACAGCGTTAGGGGAGCTGTTTTTT. Amino acids: CASSVRTALGELFF. The full variable domain, with the rest looked up from reference TRBV9 and TRBJ2-2, is DSGVTQTPKHLITATGQRVTLRCSPRSGDLSVYWYQQSLDQGLQFLIQYYNGEERAKGNILERFSAQQFPDLHSELNLSSLELGDSALYFCASSVRTALGELFFGEGSRLTVL.

This chain joins TRBV11-3 and TRBJ2-2; no firm D call. Germline CDR1 reads SGHNT; CDR2 reads YENEEA. The CDR3 is 16 amino acids. The V end was cut by 2 bases, the J end by 0 bases, with 10 bases between. The CDR3 DNA follows: TGTGCCAGCAGCTTAATGGCAGTCGCGAACACCGGGGAGCTGTTTTTT. Its translation is CASSLMAVANTGELFF.

The gene calls are TRBV15 and TRBJ2-1, with a weak D call TRBD2 (6 bases). The CDR3 has 20 amino acids. V shed 1 base and J shed 10 bases, with 32 bases lying between them. CDR1 is LNHNV and CDR2 is YYDKDF in the germline V gene (reference sequence). The CDR3 DNA is TGTGCCACCAGCAGAGGGGCTCCTGGGGTCAGGACATTGGGGGAGGCCGAGCAGTTCTTC. Translating it yields CATSRGAPGVRTLGEAEQFF.

V and J are TRBV6-1 and TRBJ1-5; 7 bases fit TRBD1. CDR1 and CDR2 from the germline V gene are MNHNS and SASEGT. V lost 7 bases, J lost 7 bases, and 10 bases stayed unmatched. The CDR3 sequence is 14 residues long. The CDR3 region is CASKSDRDVQPQHF. CDR3 DNA sequence: TGTGCCAGCAAGAGCGACAGGGATGTGCAGCCCCAGCATTTT.

This chain joins TRBV19 and TRBJ1-2; possibly TRBD1 for D (6 bases). From germline, CDR1 is LNHDA and CDR2 SQIVND (reference sequence). This CDR3 region has 13 residues. V lost 6 bases and J 3 bases, leaving 11 bases between the germline ends. CDR3 nucleotide sequence: TGTGCCAGTAGAGGCAGGGGAGACTATGGCTACACCTTC. This sequence encodes CASRGRGDYGYTF.

The chain recombines TRBV28 with TRBJ2-7, with unresolved D. Germline V CDR1 and CDR2: MDHEN, SYDVKM. The CDR3 sequence is 13 residues long. Trimming pared 8 bases from V and 0 bases from J, leaving 11 bases between. The CDR3, as DNA: TGTGCCAGCCTCGAGGCTAGCTCCTACGAGCAGTACTTC. Protein product: CASLEASSYEQYF. Full variable domain (outside the CDR3, taken from reference TRBV28 and TRBJ2-7): DVKVTQSSRYLVKRTGEKVFLECVQDMDHENMFWYRQDPGLGLRLIYFSYDVKMKEKGDIPEGYSVSREKKERFSLILESASTNQTSMYLCASLEASSYEQYFGPGTRLTVT.